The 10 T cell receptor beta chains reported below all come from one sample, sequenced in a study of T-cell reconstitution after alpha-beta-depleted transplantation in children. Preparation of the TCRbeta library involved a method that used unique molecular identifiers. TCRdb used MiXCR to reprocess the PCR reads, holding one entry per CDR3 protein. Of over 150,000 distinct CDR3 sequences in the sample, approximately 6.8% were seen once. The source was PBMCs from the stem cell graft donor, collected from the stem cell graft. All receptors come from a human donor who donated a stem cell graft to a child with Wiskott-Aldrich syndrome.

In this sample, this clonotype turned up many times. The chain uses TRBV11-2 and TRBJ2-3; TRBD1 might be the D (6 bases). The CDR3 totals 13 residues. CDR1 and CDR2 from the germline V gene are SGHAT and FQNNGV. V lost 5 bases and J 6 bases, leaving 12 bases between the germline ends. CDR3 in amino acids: CASSQGSRDTQYF. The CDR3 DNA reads TGTGCCAGCAGCCAGGGGTCCAGGGATACGCAGTATTTT.

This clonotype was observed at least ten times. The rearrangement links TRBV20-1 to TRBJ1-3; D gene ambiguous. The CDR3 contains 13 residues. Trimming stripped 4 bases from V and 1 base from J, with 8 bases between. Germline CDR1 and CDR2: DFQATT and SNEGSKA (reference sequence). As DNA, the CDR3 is TGCAGTGCTAACTCGGAGTCTGGAAACACCATATATTTT. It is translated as CSANSESGNTIYF.

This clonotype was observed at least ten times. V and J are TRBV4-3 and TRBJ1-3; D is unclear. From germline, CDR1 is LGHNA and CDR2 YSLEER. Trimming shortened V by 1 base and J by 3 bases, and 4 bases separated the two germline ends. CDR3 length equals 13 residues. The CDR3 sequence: CASSQAIGNTIYF. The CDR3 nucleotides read TGCGCCAGCAGCCAAGCGATTGGAAACACCATATATTTT.

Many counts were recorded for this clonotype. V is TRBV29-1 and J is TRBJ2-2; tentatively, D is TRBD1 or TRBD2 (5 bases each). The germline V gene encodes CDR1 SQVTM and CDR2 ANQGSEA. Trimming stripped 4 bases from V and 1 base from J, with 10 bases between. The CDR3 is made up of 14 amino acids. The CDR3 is CSVGGTKNTGELFF. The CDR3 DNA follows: TGCAGCGTTGGGGGGACCAAGAACACCGGGGAGCTGTTTTTT.

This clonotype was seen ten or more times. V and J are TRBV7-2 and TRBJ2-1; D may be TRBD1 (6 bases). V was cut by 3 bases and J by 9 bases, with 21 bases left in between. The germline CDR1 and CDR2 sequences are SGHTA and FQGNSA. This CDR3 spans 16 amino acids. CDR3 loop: CASSLATGQKSGEQFF. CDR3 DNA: TGTGCCAGCAGCTTGGCCACTGGACAGAAGAGTGGTGAGCAGTTCTTC. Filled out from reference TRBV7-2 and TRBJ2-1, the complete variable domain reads GAGVSQSPSNKVTEKGKDVELRCDPISGHTALYWYRQSLGQGLEFLIYFQGNSAPDKSGLPSDRFSAERTGGSVSTLTIQRTQQEDSAVYLCASSLATGQKSGEQFFGPGTRLTVL.

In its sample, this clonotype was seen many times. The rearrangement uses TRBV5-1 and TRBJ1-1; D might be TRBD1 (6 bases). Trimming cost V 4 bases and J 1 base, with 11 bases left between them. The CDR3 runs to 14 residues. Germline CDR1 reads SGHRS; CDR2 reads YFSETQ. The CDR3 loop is CASSAEQGNTEAFF. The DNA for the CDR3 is TGCGCCAGCAGCGCAGAACAGGGGAACACTGAAGCTTTCTTT.

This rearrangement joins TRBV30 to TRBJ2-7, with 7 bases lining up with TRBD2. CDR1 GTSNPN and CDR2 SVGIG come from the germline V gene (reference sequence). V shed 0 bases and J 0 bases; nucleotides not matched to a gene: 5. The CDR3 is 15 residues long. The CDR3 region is CAWSVLGGSSYEQYF. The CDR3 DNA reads TGTGCCTGGAGTGTACTGGGGGGGAGCTCCTACGAGCAGTACTTC.

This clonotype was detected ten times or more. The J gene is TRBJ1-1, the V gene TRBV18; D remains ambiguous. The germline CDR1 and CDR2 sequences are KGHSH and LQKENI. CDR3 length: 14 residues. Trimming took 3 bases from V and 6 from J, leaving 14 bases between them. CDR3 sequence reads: CASSPATHGAEAFF. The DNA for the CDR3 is TGTGCCAGCTCACCCGCAACGCATGGGGCTGAAGCTTTCTTT.

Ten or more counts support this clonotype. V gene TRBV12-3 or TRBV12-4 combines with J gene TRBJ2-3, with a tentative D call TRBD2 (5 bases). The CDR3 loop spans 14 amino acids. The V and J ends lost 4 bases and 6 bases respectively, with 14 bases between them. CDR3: CASSSVGRRDTQYF. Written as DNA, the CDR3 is TGTGCCAGCAGTTCCGTAGGAAGGAGGGATACGCAGTATTTT.

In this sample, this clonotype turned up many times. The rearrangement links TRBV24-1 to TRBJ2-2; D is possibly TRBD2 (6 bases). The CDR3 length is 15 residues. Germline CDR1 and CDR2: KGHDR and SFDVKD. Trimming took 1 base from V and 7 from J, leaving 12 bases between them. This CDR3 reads CATSDLGGAGGELFF. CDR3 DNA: TGTGCCACCAGTGATTTAGGCGGGGCGGGCGGGGAGCTGTTTTTT.